The 14 T cell receptor beta chains below come from one sample, sequenced in a study of blood T cells in healthy people across ages. Combining a sample-barcoded 5' primer with a J-beta primer mix, a second PCR ran for roughly 6 to 11 cycles. Each CDR3 protein gets one entry after TCRdb re-called the 5' RACE reads with MiXCR. The sample carries hundreds of thousands of distinct CDR3 sequences, about 51% recorded once. The specimen was blood. The receptors were gathered from an elderly woman in good health.

This chain joins TRBV20-1 and TRBJ2-7, with TRBD2 as a possible D gene (5 bases). The CDR3 totals 13 residues. Germline V gene data show CDR1 as DFQATT and CDR2 as SNEGSKA (reference sequence). Trimming pared 3 bases from V and 3 bases from J, leaving 12 bases between. The CDR3, as DNA: TGCAGTGCTAGTTCGGGGTTTTACTACGAGCAGTACTTC. Encoded protein: CSASSGFYYEQYF.

The DNA for the CDR3 is TGTGCCAGCAGTTTAGGCTCAGGGGCCGCGGAGCAGTTCTTC. Translation: CASSLGSGAAEQFF. This sequence joins TRBV27 and TRBJ2-1; D might be TRBD1 (6 bases). The germline V gene encodes CDR1 MNHEY and CDR2 SMNVEV (reference sequence). V dropped 2 bases and J dropped 10 bases, with 15 bases sitting between them. CDR3 length: 14 amino acids.

A few counts support this clonotype. The chain combines TRBV25-1 with TRBJ2-7; no clear D gene. This CDR3 spans 13 amino acids. Germline CDR1 MGHDK, CDR2 SYGVNS. Between the trimmed V and J ends, which lost 3 bases and 7 bases, there was a span of 13 bases. CDR3 in DNA: TGTGCCAGCAGTGACCATTCCTACAATGAGCAGTACTTC. It is translated as CASSDHSYNEQYF.

This clonotype has at least ten counts. The rearrangement uses TRBV24-1 and TRBJ2-7; no firm D call. Trimming cost V 5 bases and J 0 bases, with 7 bases left between them. The CDR3 runs 13 residues. Germline CDR1 reads KGHDR; CDR2 reads SFDVKD. The CDR3 is CATSGVSSYEQYF. CDR3 in DNA: TGTGCCACCAGTGGGGTCAGCTCCTACGAGCAGTACTTC.

Only a few counts were recorded for this clonotype. V gene TRBV7-9 combines with J gene TRBJ2-5; TRBD2 aligns across 9 bases. V was pared by 6 bases and J by 0 bases, with 14 bases of the junction left unmatched. The CDR3 extends over 18 amino acids. The germline CDR1 and CDR2 sequences are SEHNR and FQNEAQ (reference sequence). CDR3 coding DNA: TGTGCCAGCAGGAAAGAACGGGGAAGCGGGGGGTACCAAGAGACCCAGTACTTC. This translates into CASRKERGSGGYQETQYF.

This rearrangement joins TRBV9 to TRBJ2-5, with D possibly being TRBD2 (5 bases). V was shortened by 0 bases and J by 11 bases, with 14 bases between the two germline ends. The CDR3 runs to 13 residues. Germline V gene data show CDR1 as SGDLS and CDR2 as YYNGEE. The CDR3 reads CASSVVGKGKQYF. CDR3 coding DNA: TGTGCCAGCAGCGTAGTCGGGAAGGGAAAGCAGTACTTC.

The rearrangement uses TRBV20-1 and TRBJ1-5, with 9 bases identical to TRBD1. The germline V gene has CDR1 DFQATT and CDR2 SNEGSKA (reference sequence). This CDR3 has 13 amino acids. The J segment lost 6 bases and the V segment lost 3 bases, leaving 3 bases of the junction unmatched. DNA for the CDR3: TGCAGTGCTAGTAAACAGGGGGCTCAGCCCCAGCATTTT. Its translation is CSASKQGAQPQHF.

This clonotype was counted many times. This chain uses TRBV7-9 with TRBJ2-6, with D hard to call. CDR3 size: 15 residues. Between the trimmed V and J ends, which lost 3 bases and 0 bases, there was a span of 6 bases. The germline V gene has CDR1 SEHNR and CDR2 FQNEAQ (reference sequence). This chain's CDR3 is CASSFPPSGANVLTF. The CDR3 DNA sequence: TGTGCCAGCAGCTTCCCCCCCTCTGGGGCCAACGTCCTGACTTTC.

Turning to this clonotype: Germline and junction disagree at one end, which may indicate a read error. This sequence joins TRBV13 and TRBJ2-1; no firm D call. In germline, CDR1 is PRHDT, CDR2 FYEKMQ (reference sequence). The CDR3 sequence is 12 residues long. This CDR3 is CVSSDRNGLGFF. CDR3 DNA sequence: TGTGTCAGCAGCGACCGGAACGGCCTTGGGTTCTTC.

J is TRBJ2-5 and V is TRBV6-6, with TRBD2 as a possible D gene (7 bases). V lost 6 bases to trimming and J lost 11 bases, with 25 bases between them. The CDR3 runs 15 residues. Germline assignment: CDR1 MNHNY and CDR2 SVGAGI (reference sequence). As DNA, the CDR3 is TGTGCCAGCAGCCCTATTTCTGCGGGGGACAATGAGCAGTACTTC. Translation gives CASSPISAGDNEQYF.

Many counts were recorded for this clonotype. This sequence joins TRBV29-1 and TRBJ2-5; perhaps TRBD1 as D (6 bases). The CDR3 loop spans 12 amino acids. V was pared by 5 bases and J by 5 bases, with 12 bases between. Germline V gene data show CDR1 as SQVTM and CDR2 as ANQGSEA. For the CDR3, the DNA is TGCAGCGTTAGAGGACAGTGGGAGACCCAGTACTTC. Protein: CSVRGQWETQYF. The full variable domain, in which reference TRBV29-1 and TRBJ2-5 provide the parts outside the CDR3, is SAVISQKPSRDICQRGTSLTIQCQVDSQVTMMFWYRQQPGQSLTLIATANQGSEATYESGFVIDKFPISRPNLTFSTLTVSNMSPEDSSIYLCSVRGQWETQYFGPGTRLLVL.

Details on this clonotype: At one boundary the junction diverges from the germline segment, which might be a read error. The chain employs TRBV12-3 or TRBV12-4 and TRBJ2-3; weak D call: TRBD1 (6 bases). The CDR3 runs 14 residues. The CDR3 loop is CASRNRVSADAQYF. The CDR3 region has the DNA TGTGCCAGCAGAAACAGGGTTAGCGCAGATGCGCAGTATTTT.

As DNA, the CDR3 is TGCAGTGCTAGCGGCGGGGCCCTTTGGAACAATGAGCAGTTCTTC. Translating it yields CSASGGALWNNEQFF. The gene calls are TRBV20-1 and TRBJ2-1; perhaps TRBD2 as D (6 bases). Germline CDR1 DFQATT, CDR2 SNEGSKA (reference sequence). V gave up 3 bases and J gave up 5 bases, with 17 bases separating them. This CDR3 comprises 15 residues.

This chain uses TRBV6-5 with TRBJ1-2; the D gene is possibly TRBD1 (6 bases). This CDR3 has 14 amino acids. Germline V gives CDR1 MNHEY, CDR2 SVGAGI. Trimming pared 4 bases from V and 5 bases from J, leaving 14 bases between. CDR3 amino acids: CASSFKDRGYGYTF. In nucleotides, the CDR3 is TGTGCCAGCAGTTTCAAGGACAGAGGATATGGCTACACCTTC.